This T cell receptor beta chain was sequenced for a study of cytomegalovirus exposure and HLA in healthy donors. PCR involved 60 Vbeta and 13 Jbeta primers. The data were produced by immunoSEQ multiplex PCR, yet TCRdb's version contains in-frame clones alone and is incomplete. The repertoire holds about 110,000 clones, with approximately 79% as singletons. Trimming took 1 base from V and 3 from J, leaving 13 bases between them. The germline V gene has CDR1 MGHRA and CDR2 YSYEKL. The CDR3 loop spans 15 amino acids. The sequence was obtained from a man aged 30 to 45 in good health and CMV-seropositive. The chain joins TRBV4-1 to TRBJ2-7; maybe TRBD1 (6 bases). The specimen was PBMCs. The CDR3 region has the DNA TGCGCCAGCAGCCAAGTTTCAACCAGGGGCTACGAGCAGTACTTC. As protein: CASSQVSTRGYEQYF.